This TCR beta chain emerged from a study of cytomegalovirus exposure and HLA in healthy donors. The wider study: There were approximately 400 genotyped donors. Of these, 81% fell in the genetic ancestry cluster associated with self-reported Caucasian donors. Study-wide results and caveats: Most CMV-associated TCR beta chains appeared HLA-restricted in a later analysis. Cytomegalovirus-associated status was assigned to roughly 160 TCR beta chains.

CDR3 size: 16 residues. The germline CDR1 and CDR2 sequences are SGDLS and YYNGEE. The V segment lost 4 bases and the J segment 5 bases; nucleotides outside the gene matches: 10. A remark on this clone: Its antigen is not known.

Primers included in the PCR were 60 Vbeta and 13 Jbeta primers. The protocol was immunoSEQ multiplex PCR, while the TCRdb copy is restricted to in-frame clones and leaves out a portion. The top ten hold about 2.7% of the sample, which has 100,000 to 150,000 clones, 84% seen once. This clonotype was sampled from a woman aged 18-35 years in good health and CMV-seropositive. This chain joins TRBV9 and TRBJ2-2; TRBD2 matches 8 bases. The sample consisted of PBMCs. This chain's CDR3 is CASSPRGLVVTGELFF. CDR3 sequence (DNA): TGTGCCAGCAGCCCCCGGGGACTAGTAGTAACCGGGGAGCTGTTTTTT.